The rows below give T cell receptor beta chains drawn from one sample of a study of OX40 agonist ivuxolimab in advanced cancers. Profiled with immunoSEQ multiplex PCR; TCRdb holds only in-frame clones, not every one. Of 77,000 or so clones in the sample, 80% to 95% were seen once. The sequencing here drew on CD4+ or CD8+ T cells sorted from blood, taken in a trial of the OX40 agonist ivuxolimab. These TCRs come from an adult with an advanced solid tumor such as melanoma, head and neck, liver or kidney cancer. CDR3s leave out the opening cysteine and the closing phenylalanine or tryptophan. The order of the fields is J gene, clone size, V gene, CDR3 protein. Size is omitted from some rows. Given values are once, few, many or a class for expanded clones.

TRBJ2-7 | NA | TRBV4-1 | ASSRQDRSYEQY
TRBJ1-1 | few | TRBV27 | ASSSQTGTGGEAF
TRBJ1-6 | NA | TRBV9 | ASSDSPERGNSPLH
TRBJ1-5 | NA | TRBV5-6 | ASSLTGNSNQPQH
TRBJ2-2 | NA | TRBV19 | ASSIVAGMTGELF
TRBJ2-1 | NA | TRBV11-2 | ASSLVYTGSSYNEQF
TRBJ1-1 | NA | TRBV5-1 | ASSFRGANTEAF
TRBJ1-2 | NA | TRBV7-2 | ASSPDAAGGYT
TRBJ2-7 | NA | TRBV18 | ASSPRAGAPPEEQY
TRBJ2-5 | NA | TRBV9 | ASSVEGVSQETQY
TRBJ2-5 | NA | TRBV2 | ASTYSRRGETQY
TRBJ1-4 | NA | TRBV6-6 | ASSYSGATGEKLF
TRBJ2-1 | NA | TRBV4-3 | ASSQSFGNEQF
TRBJ1-1 | NA | TRBV18 | ASSPRDRVRNTEAF
TRBJ2-7 | NA | TRBV19 | ASSIWRTGVYEQY
NA | NA | TRBV7-9 | ASSFPGGLREQY
TRBJ1-2 | once | TRBV15 | ATSRITVSEGCT